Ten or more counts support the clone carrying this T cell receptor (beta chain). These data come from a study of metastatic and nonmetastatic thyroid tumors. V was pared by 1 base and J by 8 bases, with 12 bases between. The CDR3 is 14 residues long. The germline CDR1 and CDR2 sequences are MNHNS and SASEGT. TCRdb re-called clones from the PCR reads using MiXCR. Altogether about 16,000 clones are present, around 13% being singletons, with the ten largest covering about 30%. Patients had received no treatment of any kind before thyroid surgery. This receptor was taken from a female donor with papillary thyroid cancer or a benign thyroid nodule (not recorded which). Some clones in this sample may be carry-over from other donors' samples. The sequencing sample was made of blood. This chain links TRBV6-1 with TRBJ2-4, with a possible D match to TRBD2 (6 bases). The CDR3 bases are TGTGCCAGCAGTGAAGAATGGTGGAGGGACATTCAGTACTTC. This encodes CASSEEWWRDIQYF.